The T cell receptor (beta chain) described here comes from a study of siplizumab effects on memory and regulatory T cells. With 2 bases removed from V and 2 bases from J, the gap between germline ends came to 11 bases. Germline V lookup: CDR1 LGHNA, CDR2 YNFKEQ. The CDR3 loop spans 15 amino acids. The repertoire was sequenced with immunoSEQ multiplex PCR; TCRdb's copy has only in-frame clones and lacks some. Here the sample spans about 87,000 clones, about 87% being singletons. With regard to this clone: Its target is not known.

Overall study findings and caveats: Naive T cells seemed more diverse than memory cells; they also seemed major alloresponse contributors. A significant reduction in alloreactive sequences traceable to unstimulated CD4+ memory cells was produced by siplizumab. Proliferating siplizumab-culture Treg suppressive function went unconfirmed. Treg origin accounted for an average of around 67% of mappable alloreactive CD4+ clones with siplizumab and roughly 27% in controls.

Sequencing was done on a sample of CD4+ T cells sorted from blood. The genes are TRBV4-2 and TRBJ2-3, with D possibly TRBD2 on 5 matching bases. This receptor was identified in a human donor in good health. The CDR3 protein is CASSQLREFTDTQYF. CDR3 bases: TGTGCCAGCAGCCAACTACGGGAATTCACAGATACGCAGTATTTT.